This TCR beta chain is from a study of blood T cells in healthy people across ages. In germline, CDR1 is MGHRA, CDR2 YSYEKL. Deletions cut 0 bases from V and 4 bases from J, with 13 bases between. CDR3 length: 17 amino acids. Together with a sample-barcoded 5' primer, a J-beta primer mix was included in a second PCR lasting about 6 to 12 cycles. Via MiXCR, TCRdb re-called the 5' RACE reads, giving one row per CDR3 protein. In the table there are nearly 800,000 distinct CDR3 sequences, approximately 53% of which are singletons. No fewer than 6 million PBMCs went into each sample. At least 5.5 micrograms of total RNA were extracted per sample. This clonotype has just a few counts.

The source material was blood. The sequence derives from a man in his forties in good health. The chain employs TRBV4-1 and TRBJ2-6, with TRBD1 as a possible D gene (6 bases). For the CDR3, the DNA is TGCGCCAGCAGCCAAGAACAGGGTGGGTTGGGGGCCAACGTCCTGACTTTC. Encoded protein: CASSQEQGGLGANVLTF.